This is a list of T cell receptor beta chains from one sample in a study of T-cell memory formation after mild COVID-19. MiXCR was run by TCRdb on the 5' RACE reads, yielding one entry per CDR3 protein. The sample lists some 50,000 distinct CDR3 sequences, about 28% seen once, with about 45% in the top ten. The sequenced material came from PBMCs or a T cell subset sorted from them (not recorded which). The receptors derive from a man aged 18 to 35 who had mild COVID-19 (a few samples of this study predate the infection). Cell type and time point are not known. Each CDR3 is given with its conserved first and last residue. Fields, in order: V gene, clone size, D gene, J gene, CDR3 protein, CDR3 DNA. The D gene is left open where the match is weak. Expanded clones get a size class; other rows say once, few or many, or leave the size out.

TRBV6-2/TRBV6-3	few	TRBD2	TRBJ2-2	CASSYLIAGGRNTGELFF	TGTGCCAGCAGTTACCTGATAGCGGGGGGACGGAACACCGGGGAGCTGTTTTTT
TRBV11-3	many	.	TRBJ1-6	CASSLGGASPLHF	TGTGCCAGCAGCTTAGGAGGGGCGTCACCCCTCCACTTT
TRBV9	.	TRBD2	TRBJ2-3	CASSVGEGTADTQYF	TGTGCCAGCAGCGTAGGGGAGGGGACGGCAGATACGCAGTATTTT
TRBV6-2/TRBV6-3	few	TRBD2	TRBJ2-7	CASSYPTSGGDEQYF	TGTGCCAGCAGTTACCCGACTAGCGGGGGCGACGAGCAGTACTTC
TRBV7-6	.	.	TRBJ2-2	CASRPLVIAGELLF	TGTGCCAGCAGGCCCCTAGTGATCGCCGGGGAGCTGCTTTTT
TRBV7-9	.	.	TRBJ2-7	CASRPNGQTYEQYF	TGTGCCAGCAGGCCAAATGGACAGACCTACGAGCAGTACTTC
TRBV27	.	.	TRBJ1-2	CASSMGGYGYTF	TGTGCCAGCAGCATGGGGGGCTATGGCTACACCTTC
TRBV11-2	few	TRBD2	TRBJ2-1	CASSLHGGSYNEQFF	TGTGCCAGCAGCTTACACGGGGGGTCATACAATGAGCAGTTCTTC
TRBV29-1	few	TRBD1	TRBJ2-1	CSVVDRGSGNEQFF	TGCAGCGTTGTCGACAGGGGTTCGGGCAATGAGCAGTTCTTC
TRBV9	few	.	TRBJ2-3	CASSVGGPPATQYF	TGTGCCAGCAGCGTCGGGGGCCCGCCAGCTACGCAGTATTTT
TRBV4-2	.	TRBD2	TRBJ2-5	CASSQEHPLAGVGETQYF	TGTGCCAGCAGCCAAGAGCACCCGCTAGCGGGGGTTGGAGAGACCCAGTACTTC
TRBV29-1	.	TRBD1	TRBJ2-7	CSVEDGDRSSYEQYF	TGCAGCGTTGAAGACGGGGACAGGAGCTCCTACGAGCAGTACTTC
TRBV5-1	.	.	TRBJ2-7	CASSWTGTETYEQYF	TGCGCCAGCAGCTGGACCGGGACCGAAACCTACGAGCAGTACTTC
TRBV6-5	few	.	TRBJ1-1	CASSLTRGKTEAFF	TGTGCCAGCAGTCTGACGAGGGGAAAAACTGAAGCTTTCTTT
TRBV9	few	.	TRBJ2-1	CASSPTRGNEQFF	TGTGCCAGCAGCCCCACCAGGGGCAATGAGCAGTTCTTC
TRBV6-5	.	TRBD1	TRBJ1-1	CASSYRSGGTEAFF	TGTGCCAGCAGTTACCGGTCAGGGGGCACTGAAGCTTTCTTT
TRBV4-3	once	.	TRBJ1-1	CASSHTQERNTEAFF	TGCGCCAGCAGCCACACACAGGAGAGGAACACTGAAGCTTTCTTT
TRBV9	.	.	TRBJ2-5	CASSHREETQYF	TGTGCCAGCAGTCACAGGGAAGAGACCCAGTACTTC
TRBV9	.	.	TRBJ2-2	CASSVTDRASGELFF	TGTGCCAGCAGCGTAACTGACCGAGCTAGCGGGGAGCTGTTTTTT
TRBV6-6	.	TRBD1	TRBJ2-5	CASRPRGQGNQETQYF	TGTGCCAGCAGGCCGCGGGGACAGGGGAACCAAGAGACCCAGTACTTC
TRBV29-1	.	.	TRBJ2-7	CSVELWEDSYEQYF	TGCAGCGTTGAATTGTGGGAGGACTCCTACGAGCAGTACTTC
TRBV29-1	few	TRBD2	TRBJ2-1	CSVFRRGGWEQFF	TGCAGCGTTTTCCGGCGGGGGGGATGGGAGCAGTTCTTC
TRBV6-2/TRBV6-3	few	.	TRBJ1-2	CASSPTAPGGYTF	TGTGCCAGCAGCCCGACAGCTCCTGGAGGCTACACCTTC
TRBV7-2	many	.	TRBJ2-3	CASSLDGTLDTQYF	TGTGCCAGCAGTCTGGACGGGACCCTTGATACGCAGTATTTT
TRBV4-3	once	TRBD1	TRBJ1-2	CASSQEDGQGVNGYTF	TGCGCCAGCAGCCAAGAAGATGGCCAGGGGGTGAATGGCTACACCTTC
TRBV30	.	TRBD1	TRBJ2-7	CAWSKTTGYEQYF	TGTGCCTGGAGTAAGACGACAGGGTACGAGCAGTACTTC
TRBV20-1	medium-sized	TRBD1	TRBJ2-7	CSARDREYEQYF	TGCAGTGCTCGGGACAGGGAGTACGAGCAGTACTTC
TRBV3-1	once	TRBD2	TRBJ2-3	CASCQDRILAGGSTDTQYF	TGTGCCAGCTGCCAAGACCGAATTCTAGCGGGGGGTAGCACAGATACGCAGTATTTT
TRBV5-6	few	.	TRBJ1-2	CASSLVGYYGYTF	TGTGCCAGCAGCTTGGTGGGGTACTATGGCTACACCTTC
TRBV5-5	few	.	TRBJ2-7	CASSSLVLGEDEQYF	TGTGCCAGCAGCAGCTTGGTCTTAGGAGAGGACGAGCAGTACTTC
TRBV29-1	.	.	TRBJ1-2	CTYTRDRGYTF	TGCACCTACACCAGGGACCGGGGCTACACCTTC
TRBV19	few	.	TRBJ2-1	CASSIAGQLEQFF	TGTGCCAGTAGTATAGCTGGACAGCTTGAGCAGTTCTTC
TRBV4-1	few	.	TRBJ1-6	CASSQVGENSPLHF	TGCGCCAGCAGCCAAGTGGGAGAAAATTCACCCCTCCACTTT
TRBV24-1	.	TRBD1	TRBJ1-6	CATSDLWDRGRPRSYNSPLHF	TGTGCCACCAGTGATTTGTGGGACAGGGGGCGACCTCGCTCCTATAATTCACCCCTCCACTTT
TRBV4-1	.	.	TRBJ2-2	CASSRLTGPGELFF	TGCGCCAGCAGCCGACTCACAGGACCCGGGGAGCTGTTTTTT
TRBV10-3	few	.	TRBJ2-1	CAISDYPGYEQFF	TGTGCCATCAGTGACTATCCAGGTTATGAGCAGTTCTTC
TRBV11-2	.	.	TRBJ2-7	CASSGAGGASYEQYF	TGTGCCAGCAGCGGGGCTGGCGGGGCTTCCTACGAGCAGTACTTC
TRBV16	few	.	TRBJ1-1	CASSPSDMNTEAFF	TGTGCCAGCAGCCCTTCCGACATGAACACTGAAGCTTTCTTT
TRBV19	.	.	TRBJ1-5	CASSIVTGDQPQHF	TGTGCCAGTAGTATAGTGACTGGAGATCAGCCCCAGCATTTT
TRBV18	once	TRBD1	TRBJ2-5	CASSPPRPARDRGRETQYF	TGTGCCAGCTCACCACCGCGTCCTGCCCGGGACAGGGGGCGAGAGACCCAGTACTTC
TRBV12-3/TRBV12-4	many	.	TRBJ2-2	CASISLNTGELFF	TGTGCCAGCATCTCATTGAACACCGGGGAGCTGTTTTTT
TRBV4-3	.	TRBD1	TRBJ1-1	CASSQSGDRGFERAEAFF	TGCGCCAGCAGCCAATCTGGGGACAGGGGGTTTGAGAGGGCTGAAGCTTTCTTT
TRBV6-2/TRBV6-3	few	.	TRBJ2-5	CASTSTPETQYF	TGTGCCAGCACCAGTACTCCCGAGACCCAGTACTTC
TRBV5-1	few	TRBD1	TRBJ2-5	CASSLRGPQETQYF	TGCGCCAGCAGCTTAAGGGGGCCGCAAGAGACCCAGTACTTC
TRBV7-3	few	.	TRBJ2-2	CAVWEPNTGELFF	TGTGCCGTGTGGGAGCCGAACACCGGGGAGCTGTTTTTT
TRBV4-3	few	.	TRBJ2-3	CASSLDVGGRTTDTQYF	TGCGCCAGCAGCCTAGACGTGGGGGGGCGAACCACAGATACGCAGTATTTT
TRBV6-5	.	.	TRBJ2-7	CASSYPPGVEQYF	TGTGCCAGCAGTTACCCCCCGGGGGTTGAGCAGTACTTC
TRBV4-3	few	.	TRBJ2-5	CASSQESSTQETQYF	TGCGCCAGCAGCCAAGAATCGTCTACCCAAGAGACCCAGTACTTC
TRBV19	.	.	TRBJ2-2	CASSMGGAEAGELFF	TGTGCCAGTAGTATGGGGGGCGCCGAAGCCGGGGAGCTGTTTTTT
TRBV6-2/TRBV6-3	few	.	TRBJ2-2	CASSYWGLATGELFF	TGTGCCAGCAGTTACTGGGGGCTCGCCACCGGGGAGCTGTTTTTT
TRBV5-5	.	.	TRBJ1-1	CASSLLTVLNTEAFF	TGTGCCAGCAGCTTGCTGACAGTCTTGAACACTGAAGCTTTCTTT
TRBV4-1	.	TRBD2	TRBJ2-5	CASSPPPAGGGETQYF	TGCGCCAGCAGCCCCCCCCCAGCGGGGGGAGGAGAGACCCAGTACTTC
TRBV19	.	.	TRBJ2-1	CASSYGVGNEQFF	TGTGCCAGTAGTTACGGGGTCGGGAATGAGCAGTTCTTC
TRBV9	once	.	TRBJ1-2	CASSPEGQGGVYGYTF	TGTGCCAGCAGCCCCGAGGGTCAGGGAGGGGTCTATGGCTACACCTTC
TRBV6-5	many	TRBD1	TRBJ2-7	CASSPGQGRYEQYF	TGTGCCAGCAGCCCAGGACAGGGAAGATACGAGCAGTACTTC
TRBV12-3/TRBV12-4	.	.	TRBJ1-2	CASSFPGHYGYTF	TGTGCCAGCAGTTTTCCGGGTCACTATGGCTACACCTTC
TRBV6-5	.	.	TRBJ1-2	CASSEGTHGYTF	TGTGCCAGCAGTGAGGGTACCCATGGCTACACCTTC
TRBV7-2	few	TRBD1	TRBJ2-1	CASSLASGGTDEQFF	TGTGCCAGCAGCTTAGCGTCAGGGGGCACAGATGAGCAGTTCTTC
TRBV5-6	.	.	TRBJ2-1	CASSPTEYNEQFF	TGTGCCAGCAGCCCGACGGAGTACAATGAGCAGTTCTTC